Below are 28 T cell receptor beta chains sequenced from a single sample in a study of T cell repertoires in cytomegalovirus infection. TCRdb re-called the reads with MiXCR, one entry per CDR3 protein. The sample has fewer than 300,000 distinct CDR3 sequences, roughly 25% seen once. Sequencing was done on a sample of PBMCs. These receptors were taken from a human donor in good health (CMV status not recorded). Some clones in this sample may be carry-over from other donors' samples.

This clonotype has only a few counts. This chain links TRBV6-2 or TRBV6-3 with TRBJ2-2, with 8 bases fitting TRBD2. Germline CDR1 is MNHEY and CDR2 is SVGEGT. This CDR3 region has 17 residues. V was pared by 0 bases and J by 1 base, with 4 bases of the junction left unmatched. This CDR3 reads CASSYSLAGRNTGELFF. In DNA, the CDR3 is TGTGCCAGCAGTTACTCCTTAGCGGGGAGGAACACCGGGGAGCTGTTTTTT.

The chain employs TRBV15 and TRBJ2-5; perhaps TRBD1 as D (5 bases). Trimming cost V 3 bases and J 2 bases, with 13 bases left between them. The CDR3 extends over 15 amino acids. CDR1 is LNHNV, CDR2 YYDKDF, per germline (reference sequence). The CDR3 region is CATSRGLGVQETQYF. The CDR3 nucleotides read TGTGCCACCAGCAGGGGTTTAGGGGTACAAGAGACCCAGTACTTC.

This chain links TRBV2 with TRBJ2-5; D is uncertain. Per germline, CDR1 SNHLY and CDR2 FYNNEI. The V and J ends lost 6 bases and 2 bases respectively, with 10 bases between them. The CDR3 contains 13 residues. The CDR3 coding sequence is TGTGCCAGCAGACGAAATCTTCAAGAGACCCAGTACTTC. Amino acid sequence: CASRRNLQETQYF.

CDR3 sequence reads: CASRTFPADAFF. The CDR3 DNA reads TGTGCCAGTAGGACTTTCCCCGCCGACGCTTTCTTT. This chain connects TRBV19 to TRBJ1-1; D remains ambiguous. Trimming took 6 bases from V and 11 from J, leaving 16 bases between them. The CDR3 is 12 amino acids. Germline V lookup: CDR1 LNHDA, CDR2 SQIVND (reference sequence).

There are a few counts of this clonotype. The genes are TRBV19 and TRBJ2-4, with 7 bases aligning to TRBD2. CDR3 length: 17 amino acids. The trim removed 6 bases at V and 0 bases at J, leaving 11 bases unmatched. In germline, CDR1 is LNHDA, CDR2 SQIVND (reference sequence). The CDR3 DNA is TGTGCCAGTAGCTCAGAGGCCGGGAGGCTAGCCAAAAACATTCAGTACTTC. It translates to CASSSEAGRLAKNIQYF.

This chain uses TRBV7-6 with TRBJ1-4; unclear D gene. V was trimmed by 5 bases and J by 0 bases, leaving 10 bases between them. The CDR3 runs 15 residues. Germline values: CDR1 SGHVS, CDR2 FNYEAQ. CDR3 sequence: CASSPSVATNEKLFF. Here the CDR3 DNA reads TGTGCCAGCAGCCCCAGTGTGGCAACTAATGAAAAACTGTTTTTT.

The genes are TRBV7-2 and TRBJ2-1, with no clear D. The germline V and J ends were trimmed by 5 bases and 6 bases, with 14 bases remaining between them. The CDR3 sequence is 14 residues long. Per germline, CDR1 SGHTA and CDR2 FQGNSA. CDR3 nucleotides: TGTGCCAGCAGCCAACAGATCCGATCCAATGAGCAGTTCTTC. Its translation is CASSQQIRSNEQFF.

The genes are TRBV7-2 and TRBJ2-6, with TRBD2 matching over 10 bases. The CDR3 sequence is 18 residues long. The V segment lost 5 bases and the J segment 1 base; nucleotides outside the gene matches: 8. Germline CDR1 is SGHTA and CDR2 is FQGNSA. In nucleotides, the CDR3 is TGTGCCAGCAGCCTTGGCCCAGCGGGAGGGTCTGGGGCCAACGTCCTGACTTTC. This codes for CASSLGPAGGSGANVLTF. Using reference TRBV7-2 and TRBJ2-6 for the parts outside the CDR3, the full variable domain is GAGVSQSPSNKVTEKGKDVELRCDPISGHTALYWYRQSLGQGLEFLIYFQGNSAPDKSGLPSDRFSAERTGGSVSTLTIQRTQQEDSAVYLCASSLGPAGGSGANVLTFGAGSRLTVL.

V and J are TRBV15 and TRBJ1-4; D unclear. The germline V gene has CDR1 LNHNV and CDR2 YYDKDF (reference sequence). This CDR3 has 13 amino acids. The ends were cut back, 3 bases at V and 5 bases at J, with 7 bases in the middle. CDR3 coding DNA: TGTGCCACCAGCAGGGGTACAAATGAAAAACTGTTTTTT. This sequence encodes CATSRGTNEKLFF. The full variable domain, with the rest looked up from reference TRBV15 and TRBJ1-4, is DAMVIQNPRYQVTQFGKPVTLSCSQTLNHNVMYWYQQKSSQAPKLLFHYYDKDFNNEADTPDNFQSRRPNTSFCFLDIRSPGLGDTAMYLCATSRGTNEKLFFGSGTQLSVL.

A few counts support this clonotype. The CDR3 DNA reads as TGCGCCAGCAGTCAATCCCCCAGGCTAGCGGGGGACTACAATGAGCAGTTCTTC. As protein: CASSQSPRLAGDYNEQFF. This chain joins TRBV23-1 and TRBJ2-1, with 10 bases identical to TRBD2. Being an ORF, TRBV23-1 has a function that is uncertain. V was pared by 0 bases and J by 3 bases, with 8 bases of the junction left unmatched. The CDR3 is 18 residues long.

This clonotype showed up just a few times. The chain carries TRBV29-1 and TRBJ2-3; D is unclear. Trimming left V 6 bases short and J 2 bases short, with 6 bases between. This CDR3 contains 11 residues. The germline gives CDR1 SQVTM, CDR2 ANQGSEA. DNA of the CDR3: TGCAGCGTCTCCCTCACAGATACGCAGTATTTT. Protein: CSVSLTDTQYF.

This clonotype was recorded many times. The gene calls are TRBV7-2 and TRBJ1-2; tentatively, D is TRBD1 (5 bases). CDR3 length: 17 residues. Between the trimmed V and J ends, which lost 1 base and 4 bases, there was a span of 19 bases. Germline CDR1 and CDR2: SGHTA and FQGNSA. The CDR3 loop is CASSLGSSATASYGYTF. Written as DNA, the CDR3 is TGTGCCAGCAGCTTAGGGTCCTCGGCGACAGCGAGCTATGGCTACACCTTC. Supplemented by reference TRBV7-2 and TRBJ1-2, the full variable domain reads GAGVSQSPSNKVTEKGKDVELRCDPISGHTALYWYRQSLGQGLEFLIYFQGNSAPDKSGLPSDRFSAERTGGSVSTLTIQRTQQEDSAVYLCASSLGSSATASYGYTFGSGTRLTVV.

This clonotype was found a few times. V usage is TRBV28 and J usage is TRBJ2-3; possible D gene TRBD1, 5 bases. There are 14 residues in the CDR3. The germline V gene encodes CDR1 MDHEN and CDR2 SYDVKM. V was clipped by 4 bases and J by 4 bases, with 12 bases between them. The CDR3 nucleotides read TGTGCCAGCAGTTCCAGTCTACAGGCAGATACGCAGTATTTT. Encoded protein: CASSSSLQADTQYF.

The chain employs TRBV6-2 or TRBV6-3 and TRBJ2-7; D ambiguous. The CDR3 consists of 12 residues. Trimming left V 3 bases short and J 3 bases short, with 6 bases between. CDR1 and CDR2 (germline): MNHEY, SVGEGT. CDR3: CASSYFDYEQYF. The CDR3 nucleotides are TGTGCCAGCAGTTATTTTGACTACGAGCAGTACTTC.

In the case of this clonotype: The junction differs from germline at one of its ends, possibly a read error. This chain joins TRBV29-1 and TRBJ2-7; D ambiguous. The CDR3 is made up of 11 amino acids. Germline CDR1 is SQVTM and CDR2 is ANQGSEA. This CDR3 is CSVEEFYEQYF. CDR3 DNA sequence: TGCAGCGTCGAAGAGTTCTACGAGCAGTACTTC.

This clonotype was counted between two and nine times. This rearrangement joins TRBV12-3 or TRBV12-4 to TRBJ2-2, with 7 bases matching TRBD1. Trimming removed 1 base from V and 4 bases from J; junction bases left unmatched: 6. This CDR3 contains 16 residues. The CDR3 DNA reads as TGTGCCAGCAGTTTAGACAGGGGTTTTGCCACCGGGGAGCTGTTTTTT. Amino acid sequence: CASSLDRGFATGELFF.

The chain links TRBV10-3 to TRBJ2-4; perhaps TRBD2 as D (6 bases). This CDR3 contains 16 residues. Trimming removed 2 bases at V and 1 base at J, with 12 bases between. CDR1 and CDR2 (germline): ENHRY, SYGVKD. The CDR3 DNA follows: TGTGCCATCAGTGAGATGGGGGGATCGGCCAAAAACATTCAGTACTTC. This sequence encodes CAISEMGGSAKNIQYF.

This clonotype was observed many times. V gene TRBV7-6 combines with J gene TRBJ2-7; D is possibly TRBD2 (6 bases). V gave up 1 base and J gave up 2 bases, with 12 bases separating them. The CDR3 sequence is 15 residues long. CDR1 and CDR2 (germline): SGHVS, FNYEAQ. This CDR3 reads CASSLEGSGAYEQYF. DNA of the CDR3: TGTGCCAGCAGCTTAGAAGGTAGCGGAGCCTACGAGCAGTACTTC. Full variable domain (outside the CDR3, taken from reference TRBV7-6 and TRBJ2-7): GAGVSQSPRYKVTKRGQDVALRCDPISGHVSLYWYRQALGQGPEFLTYFNYEAQQDKSGLPNDRFSAERPEGSISTLTIQRTEQRDSAMYRCASSLEGSGAYEQYFGPGTRLTVT.

The V call is TRBV6-6, the J call TRBJ1-1; TRBD1 agrees at 8 bases. The germline CDR1 and CDR2 sequences are MNHNY and SVGAGI (reference sequence). The CDR3 has 16 amino acids. The trim removed 2 bases at V and 1 base at J, leaving 6 bases unmatched. CDR3 loop: CASSYTRTGRNTEAFF. The CDR3 coding sequence is TGTGCCAGCAGTTACACACGGACAGGGCGGAACACTGAAGCTTTCTTT.

This chain uses TRBV7-9 with TRBJ2-1; TRBD2 matches at 7 bases. Unmatched junction bases numbered 4, after V lost 6 bases and J lost 2 bases. The CDR3 spans 14 residues. Germline V gene data show CDR1 as SEHNR and CDR2 as FQNEAQ (reference sequence). The CDR3 DNA reads as TGTGCCAGCAGACCTAGCGGACCCTACAATGAGCAGTTCTTC. This gives the protein CASRPSGPYNEQFF.

V is TRBV4-2 and J is TRBJ2-2; 9 nucleotides match TRBD2. The CDR3 covers 15 residues. The junction had 3 bases not matched to a gene; V was cut back by 5 bases and J by 2 bases. CDR1 is LGHNA, CDR2 YNFKEQ, per germline. The CDR3 loop is CASSASGVNTGELFF. The CDR3 DNA reads as TGTGCCAGCAGCGCTAGCGGGGTAAACACCGGGGAGCTGTTTTTT.

The chain employs TRBV29-1 and TRBJ2-7, with 10 bases aligning to TRBD2. The CDR3 spans 14 residues. V lost 4 bases to trimming and J lost 2 bases; unmatched junction nucleotides: 5. CDR1 and CDR2 from the germline V gene are SQVTM and ANQGSEA. CDR3 protein: CSVGTAGGPYEQYF. As DNA, the CDR3 is TGCAGCGTTGGAACAGCGGGAGGGCCCTACGAGCAGTACTTC.

This clonotype was observed at least ten times. The rearrangement links TRBV4-1 to TRBJ2-5; TRBD1 aligns across 8 bases. The V gene's germline CDR1 is MGHRA and CDR2 YSYEKL. Germline trimming cut 1 base from V and 2 bases from J; bases unmatched to any gene: 6. This CDR3 has 16 amino acids. Here the CDR3 DNA reads TGCGCCAGCAGCCAAGTCGGGACAGGTTTACAAGAGACCCAGTACTTC. Encoded protein: CASSQVGTGLQETQYF.

The chain couples TRBV9 to TRBJ2-7; 13 bases are shared with TRBD2. Trimming took 3 bases from V and 0 from J; bases not matched to a gene: 3. The germline V gene has CDR1 SGDLS and CDR2 YYNGEE. The CDR3 consists of 16 residues. The CDR3 loop is CASSGTSGGVSYEQYF. CDR3 DNA sequence: TGTGCCAGCAGCGGGACTAGCGGGGGAGTCTCCTACGAGCAGTACTTC.

The chain links TRBV7-6 to TRBJ2-1; 9 bases match TRBD1. After removal of 2 bases from V and 8 bases from J, the junction contained 7 bases not matched to a gene. Germline assignment: CDR1 SGHVS and CDR2 FNYEAQ. The CDR3 covers 15 residues. The CDR3 DNA sequence: TGTGCCAGCAGCTTAATGGCGGGACAGGGCTATGAGCAGTTCTTC. Translated, it gives CASSLMAGQGYEQFF.

This rearrangement joins TRBV28 to TRBJ1-5; TRBD1 is a possible D gene (6 bases). Germline V gene data show CDR1 as MDHEN and CDR2 as SYDVKM. CDR3 length: 12 residues. V lost 7 bases to trimming and J lost 6 bases, with 10 bases between them. CDR3 in amino acids: CASKGGLQPQHF. The CDR3 coding sequence is TGTGCCAGCAAGGGGGGACTTCAGCCCCAGCATTTT.

This clonotype occurred a few times. V usage is TRBV27 and J usage is TRBJ1-1; TRBD1 aligns across 8 bases. Germline V gene lookup returns CDR1 MNHEY and CDR2 SMNVEV (reference sequence). V shed 6 bases, J shed 4 bases, and the junction held 7 bases outside the gene matches. The CDR3 covers 14 residues. CDR3 amino acids: CASSWTGMVTEAFF. CDR3 in DNA: TGTGCCAGCAGCTGGACAGGGATGGTCACTGAAGCTTTCTTT.

V usage is TRBV28 and J usage is TRBJ1-1; the D gene is possibly TRBD1 (6 bases). V was shortened by 6 bases and J by 5 bases, with 19 bases between the two germline ends. The CDR3 is 15 amino acids. The germline gives CDR1 MDHEN, CDR2 SYDVKM. The CDR3 DNA follows: TGTGCCAGCAGATCACCGGACAGACAACTAACTGAAGCTTTCTTT. It codes for CASRSPDRQLTEAFF.